The 10 T cell receptor beta chains listed next were all sequenced from one sample in a study of blood T cell repertoires in COVID-19. TCRdb's copy holds only in-frame clones and misses some; the assay was immunoSEQ multiplex PCR. The table has 350,000 to 550,000 clones, around 89% seen once. The source material was peripheral blood. The source of these receptors is a woman in her twenties or thirties with acute or convalescent COVID-19.

This clone was seen a single time. J is TRBJ2-1 and V is TRBV5-1; 11 nucleotides match TRBD2. J gave up 2 bases and V 3 bases, and 4 bases lay outside the gene matches. Germline CDR1 reads SGHRS; CDR2 reads YFSETQ. The CDR3 contains 16 residues. The CDR3 here is CASSSLAGAAYNEQFF. For the CDR3, the DNA is TGCGCCAGCAGCTCACTAGCGGGGGCGGCCTACAATGAGCAGTTCTTC.

The chain is built from TRBV10-3 and TRBJ1-3, with D perhaps matching TRBD1 (5 bases). The CDR3 contains 14 residues. V was trimmed by 5 bases and J by 0 bases, leaving 8 bases between them. Germline V gene data show CDR1 as ENHRY and CDR2 as SYGVKD. The CDR3 DNA reads as TGTGCCATCAGTCCGGGGGGCTCTGGAAACACCATATATTTT. This encodes CAISPGGSGNTIYF.

The chain joins TRBV2 to TRBJ2-5, with 10 bases identical to TRBD2. V trimming: 3 bases; J trimming: 6 bases; junction bases outside the gene matches: 10. CDR1 and CDR2 from the germline V gene are SNHLY and FYNNEI. The length of the CDR3 is 16 residues. CDR3 sequence reads: CASSEGSGGPQQTQYF. In DNA form, the CDR3 reads TGTGCCAGCAGTGAGGGTAGCGGGGGGCCCCAGCAGACCCAGTACTTC. Using reference TRBV2 and TRBJ2-5 for the parts outside the CDR3, the full variable domain is EPEVTQTPSHQVTQMGQEVILRCVPISNHLYFYWYRQILGQKVEFLVSFYNNEISEKSEIFDDQFSVERPDGSNFTLKIRSTKLEDSAMYFCASSEGSGGPQQTQYFGPGTRLLVL.

Notes on this clone: Other DNA sequences in this sample translate to the same CDR3. The chain links TRBV5-1 to TRBJ2-4; 7 bases fit TRBD1. V trimming: 2 bases; J trimming: 1 base; junction bases outside the gene matches: 0. There are 14 residues in the CDR3. In germline, CDR1 is SGHRS, CDR2 YFSETQ. The CDR3 nucleotides read TGCGCCAGCAGCTTAGGGGGCGCCAAAAACATTCAGTACTTC. Residues: CASSLGGAKNIQYF.

With regard to this clone: A read error may account for a junction end that differs from germline. The chain joins TRBV30 to TRBJ2-3; perhaps TRBD2 as D (5 bases). The CDR3 has 21 residues. Germline CDR1 reads GTSNPN; CDR2 reads SVGIG (reference sequence). The CDR3 DNA reads as TGTGCCTGTAGTGTACCCCGCCTAGGTCTAGCCGCCAAGGATAGCACAGATACGCAGTATTTT. This codes for CACSVPRLGLAAKDSTDTQYF. Looking up the rest from reference TRBV30 and TRBJ2-3 gives the full variable domain: SQTIHQWPATLVQPVGSPLSLECTVEGTSNPNLYWYRQAAGRGLQLLFYSVGIGQISSEVPQNLSASRPQDRQFILSSKKLLLSDSGFYLCACSVPRLGLAAKDSTDTQYFGPGTRLTVL.

The V and J genes are TRBV19 and TRBJ2-3; TRBD1 matches 8 bases. The CDR3 is 14 residues long. The V and J ends lost 7 bases and 5 bases, in that order; junction bases with no gene match: 8. Germline CDR1 reads LNHDA; CDR2 reads SQIVND (reference sequence). The CDR3 protein is CASKRQGAGDTQYF. CDR3 in DNA: TGTGCCAGTAAGAGGCAGGGGGCTGGAGATACGCAGTATTTT.

V and J are TRBV7-9 and TRBJ2-7; D ambiguous. The CDR3 is made up of 15 amino acids. Germline CDR1 reads SEHNR; CDR2 reads FQNEAQ (reference sequence). V dropped 2 bases and J dropped 3 bases, with 14 bases sitting between them. CDR3 loop: CASSLLADTYYEQYF. In DNA form, the CDR3 reads TGTGCCAGCAGCTTACTGGCAGATACGTACTACGAGCAGTACTTC.

V gene TRBV5-1 combines with J gene TRBJ1-4; D remains unclear. Germline values: CDR1 SGHRS, CDR2 YFSETQ. V lost 4 bases and J 8 bases, leaving 21 bases between the germline ends. The CDR3 runs 16 residues. CDR3 sequence: CASSPRAGPRREKLFF. The CDR3 DNA sequence: TGCGCCAGCAGCCCCCGGGCGGGTCCCAGGCGCGAAAAACTGTTTTTT.

This clone was counted once. This chain connects TRBV6-5 to TRBJ2-7, with a possible D match to TRBD2 (5 bases). V lost 10 bases to trimming and J lost 5 bases, with 12 bases between them. The CDR3 extends over 11 amino acids. The V gene's germline CDR1 is MNHEY and CDR2 SVGAGI. CDR3 protein: CATNAGDEQYF. Here the CDR3 DNA reads TGTGCCACCAATGCGGGCGACGAGCAGTACTTC.

This chain's CDR3 is CASTLGGENSPLHF. CDR3 DNA: TGTGCCAGCACGCTAGGGGGGGAGAATTCACCCCTCCACTTT. The chain employs TRBV6-5 and TRBJ1-6; D is possibly TRBD1 (6 bases). Germline CDR1 is MNHEY and CDR2 is SVGAGI. The V gene lost 7 bases and the J gene lost 7 bases, with 14 bases spanning the gap. The CDR3 is made up of 14 amino acids.